These T cell receptor beta chains were read from a single sample in a study of blood T cell repertoires in COVID-19. Clones were sequenced by immunoSEQ multiplex PCR, and TCRdb holds only the in-frame ones, with some missing. The sample includes under 250,000 clones, about 83% of them seen just once. The specimen was peripheral blood. The receptors stem from a human donor in a cohort sampled during active COVID-19. Each CDR3 is given with its conserved first and last residue. Fields, in order: D gene, V gene, J gene, CDR3 protein. A D gene is named only where the DNA matches it firmly.

NA,TRBV6-6,TRBJ2-1,CASSRERDSYNEQFF
NA,TRBV10-3,TRBJ1-5,CAISDDSGQPQHF
NA,TRBV5-4,TRBJ2-7,CASSLWGSVSGEQYF
TRBD2,TRBV5-1,TRBJ2-6,CASSLAPFGRDYHSGANVLTF
NA,TRBV20-1,TRBJ1-5,CSASPNSNQPQHF
NA,TRBV6-1,TRBJ2-4,CASSEAGGFGNIQYF
NA,TRBV7-3,TRBJ2-3,CASSSGGTDTQYF
TRBD1,TRBV7-2,TRBJ1-1,CASSLAGQGAWAFF
TRBD1,TRBV5-1,TRBJ1-5,CASSVRDRGRRRSSAQHF
TRBD1,TRBV11-2,TRBJ1-1,CASSLDGTGRGTEAFF
NA,TRBV28,TRBJ2-7,CASSRWDTLYEQYF
NA,TRBV5-6,TRBJ2-5,CASSLGIDRNQETQYF
TRBD2,TRBV3-1/TRBV3-2,TRBJ2-5,CASSHEGLAGSLETQYF
NA,TRBV27,TRBJ1-1,CASSGANTEAFF
NA,TRBV21-1,TRBJ1-4,CASSKVTGRRNEKLFF
NA,TRBV7-6,TRBJ1-6,CASSLEETSSSYNSPLHF
NA,TRBV9,TRBJ2-7,CASSDGLDRAYEQYF
NA,TRBV6-5,TRBJ2-7,CASSQMADYEQYF
TRBD2,TRBV27,TRBJ2-1,CASSLSGSFYNEQFF
TRBD1,TRBV3-1/TRBV3-2,TRBJ1-6,CASSQGGQGNSPLHF
NA,TRBV21-1,TRBJ2-3,CASSKRQTGGFSDTQYF
TRBD1,TRBV28,TRBJ1-5,CASSQQGAVNQPQHF
NA,TRBV5-5,TRBJ1-6,CASSWEQRRRDSPLHF
TRBD1,TRBV2,TRBJ1-6,CASMGQSYNSPLHF
TRBD1,TRBV7-2,TRBJ2-7,CASSYRTGGAYEQYF
NA,TRBV7-6,TRBJ1-5,CASSLYSGDRLSNQPQHF
TRBD1,TRBV13,TRBJ2-7,CASSRTGDEQYF
TRBD2,TRBV9,TRBJ2-3,CASSLGGSSDTQYF
NA,TRBV3-1/TRBV3-2,TRBJ2-5,CASSQDTRGTQYF